This TCR beta chain was identified in a study of blood T cell repertoires in COVID-19. Study at large: In each case, the material was cDNA or gDNA derived from T cells, B-cell-depleted T cells, or PBMCs.

Per the original data handling: Reference gene primers were amplified, and this amplification served to estimate nucleated cell counts. TCRdb's table, derived via immunoSEQ multiplex PCR, lists solely in-frame clones and lacks some. V, J and clone size reflect that table, while D and trimming were determined from the DNA. The sample contains tens of thousands of clones, around four fifths of which appear only once. Germline lookup yields CDR1 KGHSY and CDR2 FQNENV. V lost 5 bases to trimming and J lost 4 bases, with 9 bases between them. The CDR3 extends over 13 amino acids. The source is an older man with acute or convalescent COVID-19. The sample consisted of peripheral blood. The V and J genes are TRBV16 and TRBJ1-5; D not certain. CDR3 protein: CASSTSPNQPQHF. The CDR3 DNA sequence: TGTGCCAGCAGCACAAGTCCAAATCAGCCCCAGCATTTT.